Reported below is one TCR beta chain. In the source study's methods: Amplification with reference gene primers provided the estimates of nucleated cell counts. Some clones are missing from TCRdb's copy, which holds only in-frame ones; the method was immunoSEQ multiplex PCR. The V and J calls and clone size are taken from that table; D and trimming were inferred from the DNA. The sample lists about 72,000 clones; approximately 85% were seen once. These data originate in a study of blood T cell repertoires in COVID-19. Study at large: Donors in the United States, Italy and Spain gave samples during acute or convalescent COVID-19. The cDNA or gDNA used as material had been derived from T cells, B-cell-depleted T cells, or PBMCs.

Trimming removed 6 bases from V and 10 bases from J; junction bases left unmatched: 6. Germline V gene sequence: CDR1 MNHEY, CDR2 SMNVEV (reference sequence). The CDR3 extends over 12 amino acids. The sequencing input was peripheral blood. This TCR derives from a woman of 80 years or more with active or convalescent COVID-19. The chain combines TRBV27 with TRBJ2-1; 7 bases fit TRBD2. CDR3 bases: TGTGCCAGCAGGTTCTCCGGGGGGGAGCAGTTCTTC. Its translation: CASRFSGGEQFF.